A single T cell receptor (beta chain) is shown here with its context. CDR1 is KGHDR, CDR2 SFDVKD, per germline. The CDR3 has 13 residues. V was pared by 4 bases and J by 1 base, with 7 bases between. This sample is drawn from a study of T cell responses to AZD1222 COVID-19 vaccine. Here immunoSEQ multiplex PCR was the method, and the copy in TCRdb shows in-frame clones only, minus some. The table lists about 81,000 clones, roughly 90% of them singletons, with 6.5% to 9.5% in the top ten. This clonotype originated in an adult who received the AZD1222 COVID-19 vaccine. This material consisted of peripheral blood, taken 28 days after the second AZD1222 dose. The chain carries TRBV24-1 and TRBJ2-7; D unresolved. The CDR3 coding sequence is TGTGCCACCAGTGACCCTGAATCCTACGAGCAGTACTTC. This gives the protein CATSDPESYEQYF.